This is a list of T cell receptor beta chains from one sample in a study of OX40 agonist ivuxolimab in advanced cancers. Repertoires were generated with immunoSEQ multiplex PCR, while TCRdb's copy carries only in-frame clones and drops some. The table records around 63,000 clones, approximately 89% of them present only once. Sequenced here: CD4+ or CD8+ T cells sorted from blood, sampled in a trial of the OX40 agonist ivuxolimab. The receptor source for this set is an adult with an advanced solid tumor such as melanoma, head and neck, liver or kidney cancer. Both conserved end residues are part of each CDR3. Fields, in order: J gene, D gene, clone size, CDR3 length, V gene, CDR3 DNA, CDR3 protein. D genes are given only for firm matches. Size is stated for part of the rows, as once, few or many counts, or as a class when the clone is expanded.

TRBJ2-3,NA,many,15,TRBV6-5,TGTGCCAGCAGCCTACTCATGGGGGCAGGGGATACGCAGTATTTT,CASSLLMGAGDTQYF
TRBJ2-2,NA,NA,16,TRBV7-2,TGTGCCAGCAGTCTCCAATCCAGGGGTTTAGCCGGGGAGCTGTTTTTT,CASSLQSRGLAGELFF
TRBJ2-2,TRBD2,NA,16,TRBV7-6,TGTGCCAGCAGCCGGGGACTAGCGGGAGCTGAGGGGGAGCTGTTTTTT,CASSRGLAGAEGELFF
TRBJ2-3,TRBD2,NA,16,TRBV2,TGTGCCAGCAGTGTCCTCAGCGGGGGCGGCACAGATACGCAGTATTTT,CASSVLSGGGTDTQYF
TRBJ2-3,TRBD1,few,15,TRBV4-2,TGTGCCAGCAGCCAAGTGACAGGGGGGACAGATACGCAGTATTTT,CASSQVTGGTDTQYF
TRBJ1-3,NA,NA,16,TRBV4-1,TGCGCCAGCAGCCAAGATATCAGGGCGGACCTGGGCACCATATATTTT,CASSQDIRADLGTIYF
TRBJ2-1,NA,NA,14,TRBV18,TGTGCCAGCTCGGGATACCGCTCCTACAATGAGCAGTTCTTC,CASSGYRSYNEQFF
TRBJ1-6,TRBD1,few,14,TRBV4-1,TGCGCCAGCAGCCGGGACAGGGGAAGTTCACCCCTCCACTTT,CASSRDRGSSPLHF
TRBJ2-5,NA,NA,13,TRBV10-2,TGCGCCAGCGGACCCAGGGGAAGCGAGACCCAGTACTTC,CASGPRGSETQYF
TRBJ2-4,TRBD2,NA,16,TRBV4-1,TGCGCCAGCAGCCAACTCGGCGCGGGGGGCAAAAACATTCAGTACTTC,CASSQLGAGGKNIQYF
TRBJ1-5,NA,once,14,TRBV19,TGTGCCAGTAGTATATCTGACAGCAATCAGCCCCAGCATTTT,CASSISDSNQPQHF
TRBJ2-2,NA,once,14,TRBV29-1,TGCAGCGTTGGATCGGGACCGAACACCGGGGAGCTGTTTTTT,CSVGSGPNTGELFF
TRBJ2-3,TRBD2,NA,16,TRBV5-8,TGTGCCAGCAGCTCACGACTAGCGGGGGGCACAGATACGCAGTATTTT,CASSSRLAGGTDTQYF
TRBJ2-3,TRBD2,once,14,TRBV10-1,TGCGCCAGCAGGGGGACTAGCGAATCAGATACGCAGTATTTT,CASRGTSESDTQYF
TRBJ2-2,NA,NA,16,TRBV5-1,TGCGCCAGCAGCTTATTAACAGGGACCAACACCGGGGAGCTGTTTTTT,CASSLLTGTNTGELFF
TRBJ2-3,TRBD2,NA,18,TRBV19,TGTGCCAGTAGCAACCCCACCCGGACGGGGGGTCCCACAGATACGCAGTATTTT,CASSNPTRTGGPTDTQYF
TRBJ2-2,NA,NA,11,TRBV10-3,TGTGCCATCAGTGAGTCTGGGGAGCTGTTTTTT,CAISESGELFF
TRBJ1-3,NA,NA,14,TRBV30,TGTGCCTGGAGTCCCCGAGGGTCTGGAAACACCATATATTTT,CAWSPRGSGNTIYF
TRBJ1-2,NA,NA,11,TRBV10-3,TGTGCCATCAGTGATACGTATGGCTACACCTTC,CAISDTYGYTF
TRBJ2-7,TRBD1,NA,17,TRBV4-2,TGTGCCAGCAGCCAAGCGGCTACAGGGGAGTGGGGCTACGAGCAGTACTTC,CASSQAATGEWGYEQYF
TRBJ1-2,NA,NA,15,TRBV14,TGTGCCAGCAGCTACCAGGCGAAGCTTGCTGGTGGCTACACCTTC,CASSYQAKLAGGYTF
TRBJ2-3,NA,NA,16,TRBV6-5,TGTGCCAGCAGTTACTCGGGCCAGACAGCCACAGATACGCAGTATTTT,CASSYSGQTATDTQYF
TRBJ2-6,NA,NA,14,TRBV2,TGTGCCAGCAGTGAAGGGGTCGGGGCCAACGTCCTGACTTTC,CASSEGVGANVLTF
TRBJ2-1,NA,NA,14,TRBV18,TGTGCCAGCTCATCTGACTGGGCGGATGGGGAGCAGTTCTTC,CASSSDWADGEQFF
TRBJ1-1,NA,NA,16,TRBV11-2,TGTGCCAGCAGCCAGAGTGGGTGGTTTATGGCCACTGAAGCTTTCTTT,CASSQSGWFMATEAFF
TRBJ2-7,TRBD2,NA,18,TRBV19,TGTGCCAGTACCACCGCCTTTATTAGCGGGGGGCGGGCCTACGAGCAGTACTTC,CASTTAFISGGRAYEQYF
TRBJ1-3,NA,NA,14,TRBV7-9,TGTGCCAGCAGCCAAAACAGGGCTGGAAACACCATATATTTT,CASSQNRAGNTIYF
TRBJ1-5,NA,NA,17,TRBV11-2,TGTGCCAGCAGCTTAGGTCGGGCCGGCAGTTGGGCTCAGCCCCAGCATTTT,CASSLGRAGSWAQPQHF
TRBJ1-6,NA,NA,16,TRBV19,TGTGCCAGTTCGCTGAGGGGGGCGTCCTATAATTCACCCCTCCACTTT,CASSLRGASYNSPLHF
TRBJ1-2,NA,NA,13,TRBV5-1,TGCGCCAGCAGCTTGTCTTCCCTCTATGGCTACACCTTC,CASSLSSLYGYTF
TRBJ1-2,TRBD1,NA,13,TRBV6-5,TGTGCCAGCATCGGACAGGGTCCAGGTGGCTACACCTTC,CASIGQGPGGYTF
TRBJ2-4,NA,NA,16,TRBV7-2,TGTGCCAGCAGCTTAGCGCAGGTGGGAGGCAAAAACATTCAGTACTTC,CASSLAQVGGKNIQYF
TRBJ2-5,NA,NA,12,TRBV5-4,TGTGCCAGCAGCTTGGCTGGCCGGACCCAGTACTTC,CASSLAGRTQYF
TRBJ1-2,TRBD1,NA,15,TRBV5-4,TGTGCCAGTACGCGAGGGACAGAGACTAACTATGGCTACACCTTC,CASTRGTETNYGYTF
TRBJ1-6,TRBD1,NA,15,TRBV27,TGTGCCAGCAGAGGACAGGGAGGATATAATTCACCCCTCCACTTT,CASRGQGGYNSPLHF
TRBJ1-3,NA,NA,16,TRBV18,TGTGCCAGCTCACCATTCGGGTATGACTCTGGAAACACCATATATTTT,CASSPFGYDSGNTIYF
TRBJ2-5,NA,NA,13,TRBV6-1,TGTGCCAGCAGTCGTTCGTTCCAAGAGACCCAGTACTTC,CASSRSFQETQYF
TRBJ2-5,NA,NA,14,TRBV6-5,TGTGCCAGCAGTACGCCCAGGGTTTTAGAGACCCAGTACTTC,CASSTPRVLETQYF
TRBJ2-7,TRBD2,NA,20,TRBV5-1,TGCGCCAGCAGCTTTTTATCCGGGACTAGCGGGGGGCCGGTGAAAGGCGAGCAGTACTTC,CASSFLSGTSGGPVKGEQYF
TRBJ2-7,TRBD2,NA,17,TRBV7-2,TGTGCCAGCAGCTTAGGAGGTAGCGGGGGGACCCCCTACGAGCAGTACTTC,CASSLGGSGGTPYEQYF
TRBJ2-5,NA,NA,11,TRBV7-9,TGTGCCAGCAGCTTAGTCGAGACCCAGTACTTC,CASSLVETQYF
TRBJ2-1,NA,NA,15,TRBV9,TGTGCCAGCAGCGTAGCGAGAGGGTCCTACAATGAGCAGTTCTTC,CASSVARGSYNEQFF
TRBJ2-1,NA,NA,14,TRBV6-1,TGTGCCAGCAGTGAAGCTGGGGTGGGTAATGAGCAGTTCTTC,CASSEAGVGNEQFF
TRBJ2-7,TRBD1,NA,15,TRBV30,TGTGCCGGGCGGGGACAGGGGACGAACACCTACGAGCAGTACTTC,CAGRGQGTNTYEQYF
TRBJ2-7,TRBD2,few,18,TRBV4-1,TGCGCCAGCAGAGCGGTCGTAGGGACTAGGACCACCTCCTACGAGCAGTACTTC,CASRAVVGTRTTSYEQYF
TRBJ1-6,NA,NA,14,TRBV27,TGTGCCAGCTGTTTGGACCGGAATAATTCACCCCTCCACTTT,CASCLDRNNSPLHF
TRBJ1-2,NA,NA,14,TRBV10-3,TGTGCCATCAGTGAGCCGGACGAAGAATATGGCTACACCTTC,CAISEPDEEYGYTF
TRBJ2-7,TRBD1,NA,15,TRBV18,TGTGCCAGCTCACCACCGGGACAGGGGTTGAGGGAGCAGTACTTC,CASSPPGQGLREQYF
TRBJ1-1,NA,NA,12,TRBV6-5,TGTGCCAGCAGCAGAGGGGGATACGAAGCTTTCTTT,CASSRGGYEAFF
TRBJ1-3,TRBD1,NA,15,TRBV11-2,TGTGCCAGCAGCTTAGGGACAGGGACTGGAAACACCATATATTTT,CASSLGTGTGNTIYF